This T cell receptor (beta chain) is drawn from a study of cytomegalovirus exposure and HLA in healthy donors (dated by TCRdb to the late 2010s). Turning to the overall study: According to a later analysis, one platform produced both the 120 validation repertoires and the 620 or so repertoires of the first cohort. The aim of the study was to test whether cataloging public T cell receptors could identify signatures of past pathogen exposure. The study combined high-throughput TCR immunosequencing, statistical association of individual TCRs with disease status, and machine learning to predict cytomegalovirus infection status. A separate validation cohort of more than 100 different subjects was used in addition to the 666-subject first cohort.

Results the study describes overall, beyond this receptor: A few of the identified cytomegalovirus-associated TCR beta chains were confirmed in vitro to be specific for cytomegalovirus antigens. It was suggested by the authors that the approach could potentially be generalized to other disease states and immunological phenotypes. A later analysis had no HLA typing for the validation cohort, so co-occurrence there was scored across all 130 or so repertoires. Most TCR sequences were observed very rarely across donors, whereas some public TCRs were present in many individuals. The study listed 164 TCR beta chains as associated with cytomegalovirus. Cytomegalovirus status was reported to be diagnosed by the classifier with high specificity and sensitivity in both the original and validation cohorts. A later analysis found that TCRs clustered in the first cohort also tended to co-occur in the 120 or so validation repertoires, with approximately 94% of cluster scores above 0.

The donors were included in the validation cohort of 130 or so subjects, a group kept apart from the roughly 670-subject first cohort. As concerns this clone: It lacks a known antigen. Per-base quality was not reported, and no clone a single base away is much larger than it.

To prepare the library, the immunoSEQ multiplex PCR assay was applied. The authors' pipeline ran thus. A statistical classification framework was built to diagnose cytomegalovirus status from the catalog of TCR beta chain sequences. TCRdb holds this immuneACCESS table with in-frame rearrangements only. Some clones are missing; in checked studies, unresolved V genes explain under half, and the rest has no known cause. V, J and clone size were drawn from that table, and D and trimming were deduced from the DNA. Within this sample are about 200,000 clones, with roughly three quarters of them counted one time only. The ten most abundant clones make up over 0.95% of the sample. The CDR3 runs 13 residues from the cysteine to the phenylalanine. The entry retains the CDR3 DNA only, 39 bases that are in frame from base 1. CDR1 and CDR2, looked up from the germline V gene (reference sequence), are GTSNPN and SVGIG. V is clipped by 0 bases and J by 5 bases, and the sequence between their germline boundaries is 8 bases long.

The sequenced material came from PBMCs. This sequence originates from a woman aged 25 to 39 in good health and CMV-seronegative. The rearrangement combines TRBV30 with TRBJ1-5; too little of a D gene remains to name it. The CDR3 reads CAWSVLGDQPQHF. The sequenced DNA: TGTGCCTGGAGTGTACTCGGGGATCAGCCCCAGCATTTT. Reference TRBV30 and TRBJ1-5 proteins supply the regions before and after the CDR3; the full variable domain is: SQTIHQWPATLVQPVGSPLSLECTVEGTSNPNLYWYRQAAGRGLQLLFYSVGIGQISSEVPQNLSASRPQDRQFILSSKKLLLSDSGFYLCAWSVLGDQPQHFGDGTRLSIL.